The 10 T cell receptor beta chains below were found in one sample sequenced in a study of human T cells and chemical hapten exposure. TCRdb fed the RACE reads into MiXCR, producing one record per CDR3 protein. This table holds roughly 120,000 distinct CDR3 sequences, 9% to 9.5% found once. Time point denoted: patch test 2, 6 weeks after DPC sensitization. Stated treatment: therapeutic diphenylcyclopropenone sensitization with weekly scalp DPC. Specimen: whole blood, collected in connection with sensitization to the hapten diphenylcyclopropenone (DPC). The receptor set was obtained from a woman aged 40 to 50 with alopecia areata. Some clones in this sample may be carry-over from other donors' samples.

This clonotype has just a few counts. The chain links TRBV6-5 to TRBJ1-2; TRBD1 matches at 7 bases. The CDR3 totals 17 residues. The germline CDR1 and CDR2 sequences are MNHEY and SVGAGI. Germline trimming cut 2 bases from V and 1 base from J; bases unmatched to any gene: 10. The CDR3 DNA reads as TGTGCCAGCAGTTACCGGGGACAGAAAGGGTTTAACTATGGCTACACCTTC. The encoded protein is CASSYRGQKGFNYGYTF.

This clonotype came up many times. The chain employs TRBV6-5 and TRBJ1-2; 8 bases align to TRBD1. CDR3 length: 15 amino acids. Germline CDR1 and CDR2: MNHEY and SVGAGI. Germline trimming cut 0 bases from V and 2 bases from J; bases unmatched to any gene: 2. The CDR3 sequence is CASSYSGQANYGYTF. For the CDR3, the DNA is TGTGCCAGCAGTTACTCGGGACAGGCGAACTATGGCTACACCTTC.

The CDR3 sequence is CASSVRTNTEAFF. The CDR3 DNA reads TGTGCCAGCAGTGTACGAACGAACACTGAAGCTTTCTTT. The chain is built from TRBV6-4 and TRBJ1-1; no clear D. Trimming pared 4 bases from V and 1 base from J, leaving 7 bases between. The CDR3 runs 13 residues. From germline, CDR1 is MRHNA and CDR2 SNTAGT.

This chain links TRBV20-1 with TRBJ1-6, with D perhaps TRBD1 (6 bases). Trimming stripped 6 bases from V and 8 bases from J, with 17 bases between. This CDR3 has 14 residues. Germline values: CDR1 DFQATT, CDR2 SNEGSKA (reference sequence). The CDR3 region is CSATDRTEYSPLHF. The CDR3 bases are TGCAGTGCGACCGACAGGACCGAATATTCACCCCTCCACTTT.

This clonotype was observed many times. The chain links TRBV27 to TRBJ1-1; 9 nucleotides align to TRBD1. This CDR3 contains 14 residues. The germline CDR1 and CDR2 sequences are MNHEY and SMNVEV (reference sequence). The trim removed 5 bases at V and 3 bases at J, leaving 4 bases unmatched. The CDR3, as DNA: TGTGCCAGCAGTGAATGGACAGGGGACACTGAAGCTTTCTTT. Amino acid sequence: CASSEWTGDTEAFF.

The chain couples TRBV29-1 to TRBJ1-2; D is unclear. The germline V gene has CDR1 SQVTM and CDR2 ANQGSEA. The CDR3 extends over 11 amino acids. V was trimmed by 4 bases and J by 4 bases, leaving 7 bases between them. CDR3 DNA sequence: TGCAGCGTTGGGCAGACCTATGGCTACACCTTC. It codes for CSVGQTYGYTF.

This clonotype was detected a few times. The chain employs TRBV6-6 and TRBJ1-1; a weak D match, TRBD1 (5 bases). Germline loops: CDR1 MNHNY, CDR2 SVGAGI (reference sequence). Trimming stripped 0 bases from V and 8 bases from J, with 16 bases between. CDR3 length: 15 residues. Here the CDR3 reads CASSYSAGLRREAFF. CDR3 coding DNA: TGTGCCAGCAGTTACTCGGCAGGGTTGCGTCGGGAAGCTTTCTTT.

This clonotype was detected ten times or more. The chain employs TRBV6-6 and TRBJ1-5; D unclear. CDR3 length equals 11 residues. Trimming removed 4 bases at V and 3 bases at J, with 1 base between. Germline lookup yields CDR1 MNHNY and CDR2 SVGAGI (reference sequence). The CDR3 reads CASSSNQPQHF. CDR3 sequence (DNA): TGTGCCAGCAGTTCCAATCAGCCCCAGCATTTT.

This clonotype has at least ten counts. The rearrangement uses TRBV29-1 and TRBJ2-2, with 10 bases that match TRBD1. The length of the CDR3 is 14 residues. Germline V gene lookup returns CDR1 SQVTM and CDR2 ANQGSEA. Trimming cost V 7 bases and J 7 bases; bases outside gene matches: 9. CDR3 amino acids: CSGGTGEVNGELFF. DNA of the CDR3: TGCAGCGGTGGGACAGGGGAAGTGAACGGGGAGCTGTTTTTT.

Ten or more counts support this clonotype. The chain has TRBV12-3 or TRBV12-4 and TRBJ2-5, with D unclear. This CDR3 has 13 residues. V was cut by 6 bases and J by 7 bases, with 15 bases left in between. Here the CDR3 reads CASRSTVVGTQYF. For the CDR3, the DNA is TGTGCCAGCAGGTCCACGGTGGTAGGGACCCAGTACTTC.